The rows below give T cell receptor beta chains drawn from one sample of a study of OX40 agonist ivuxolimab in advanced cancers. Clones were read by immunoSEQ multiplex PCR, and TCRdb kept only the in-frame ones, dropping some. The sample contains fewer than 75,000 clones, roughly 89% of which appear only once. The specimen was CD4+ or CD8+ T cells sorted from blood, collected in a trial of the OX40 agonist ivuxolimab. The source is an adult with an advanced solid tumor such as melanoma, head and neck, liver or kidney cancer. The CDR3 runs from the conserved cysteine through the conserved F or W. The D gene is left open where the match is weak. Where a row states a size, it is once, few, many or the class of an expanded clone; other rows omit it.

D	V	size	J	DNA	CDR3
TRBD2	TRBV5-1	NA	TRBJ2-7	TGCGCCAGCAGCTTACCTAGCGGGAGCTACGAGCAGTACTTC	CASSLPSGSYEQYF
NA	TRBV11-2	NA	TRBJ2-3	TGTGCCAGCAGTTCCATTACCGGGGCCCCGTTAGATACGCAGTATTTT	CASSSITGAPLDTQYF
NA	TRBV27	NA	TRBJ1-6	TGTGCCAGCAGCCGGGGCCCTCCCCGATGGGATAATTCACCCCTCCACTTT	CASSRGPPRWDNSPLHF
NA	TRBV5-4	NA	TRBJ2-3	TGTGCCAGCAGCTTGGGACTCACCAGGGTAGGAGATACGCAGTATTTT	CASSLGLTRVGDTQYF
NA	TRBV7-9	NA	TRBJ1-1	TGTGCCAGCAGCTTAATGACGCTGAACACTGAAGCTTTCTTT	CASSLMTLNTEAFF
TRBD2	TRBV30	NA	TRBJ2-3	TGTGCCTGGAGTTCGCTAGCGGGAGTTGTAGATACGCAGTATTTT	CAWSSLAGVVDTQYF
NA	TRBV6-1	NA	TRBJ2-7	TGTGCCAGCAGTGAAGGGGGGATCCTACGTTGGCAGTACTTC	CASSEGGILRWQYF
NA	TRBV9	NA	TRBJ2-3	TGTGCCAGCAGCGTAGGGGTCCTAACAGATACGCAGTATTTT	CASSVGVLTDTQYF
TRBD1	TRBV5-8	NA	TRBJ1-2	TGTGCCAGCGACAGGGAGTATGGCTACACCTTC	CASDREYGYTF
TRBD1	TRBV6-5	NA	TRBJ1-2	TGTGCCAGCAGTTACTCTGACAGGGGAAATGGCTACACCTTC	CASSYSDRGNGYTF
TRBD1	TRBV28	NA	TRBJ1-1	TGTGCCAGCAGTTTGCCGGACAGGGGGAACACTGAAGCTTTCTTT	CASSLPDRGNTEAFF
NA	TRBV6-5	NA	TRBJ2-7	TGTGCCAGCAGTCCAGGGGATCGCGAGCAGTACTTC	CASSPGDREQYF
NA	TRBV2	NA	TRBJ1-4	TGTGCCAGCAGTTCGGGGGGGTATGAAAAACTGTTTTTT	CASSSGGYEKLFF
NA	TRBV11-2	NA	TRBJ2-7	TGTGCCAGCAGCTTCGAGGGAGCGCCGAATTACGAGCAGTACTTC	CASSFEGAPNYEQYF
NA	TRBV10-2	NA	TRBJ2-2	TGCGCCAGCAGGGACAGTCTGGACGGGGAGCTGTTTTTT	CASRDSLDGELFF
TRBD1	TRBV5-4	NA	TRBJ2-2	TGTGCCAGCAGCTTGTACGACAGGGCCGGGGAGCTGTTTTTT	CASSLYDRAGELFF
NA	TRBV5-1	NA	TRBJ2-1	TGCGCCAGCAGCTTGGATAGCGGTCCCGGTGGCTCCTACAATGAGCAGTTCTTC	CASSLDSGPGGSYNEQFF
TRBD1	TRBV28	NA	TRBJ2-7	TGTGCCAGCAGTAAACCCGGGACAGGTACCTACGAGCAGTACTTC	CASSKPGTGTYEQYF
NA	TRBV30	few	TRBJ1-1	TGTGCCTGGACCTTGGGCACTAACACTGAAGCTTTCTTT	CAWTLGTNTEAFF
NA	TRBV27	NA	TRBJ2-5	TGTGCCAGCAGTTTTAGCTACGTCCAAGAGACCCAGTACTTC	CASSFSYVQETQYF
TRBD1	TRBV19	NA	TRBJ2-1	TGTGCCAGTAGTGTACAGGGGGCGGACAATGAGCAGTTCTTC	CASSVQGADNEQFF
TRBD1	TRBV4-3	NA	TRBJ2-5	TGCGCCAGCAGCCAAGGGACAGGGGTTGAGACCCAGTACTTC	CASSQGTGVETQYF
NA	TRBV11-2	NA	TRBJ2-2	TGTGCCAGCAGCTTAGTGGGGGGGCGCGGGGAGCTGTTTTTT	CASSLVGGRGELFF
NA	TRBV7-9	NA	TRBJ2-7	TGTGCCAGCAGCTTAGTGCTGGGTAGCTTCTACGAGCAGTACTTC	CASSLVLGSFYEQYF
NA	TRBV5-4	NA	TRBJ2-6	TGTGCCAGCAGCCCGGACTTCTCTGGGGCCAACGTCCTGACTTTC	CASSPDFSGANVLTF
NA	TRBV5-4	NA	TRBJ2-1	TGTGCCAGCAGCTTGGACTACCTAAGCTCCTACAATGAGCAGTTCTTC	CASSLDYLSSYNEQFF
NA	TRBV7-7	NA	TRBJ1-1	TGTGCTAGCAGCTACAGGCTGAACACTGAAGCTTTCTTT	CASSYRLNTEAFF
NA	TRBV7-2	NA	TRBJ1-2	TGTGCCAGCAGTTTGACAAGGACTGATGGCTACACCTTC	CASSLTRTDGYTF
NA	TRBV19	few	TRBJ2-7	TGTGCCAGTAGTTTCGGAGACCACTACGAGCAGTACTTC	CASSFGDHYEQYF
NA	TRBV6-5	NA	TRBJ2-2	TGTGCCAGCAGTTACGGTGGCGGGAACACCGGGGAGCTGTTTTTT	CASSYGGGNTGELFF